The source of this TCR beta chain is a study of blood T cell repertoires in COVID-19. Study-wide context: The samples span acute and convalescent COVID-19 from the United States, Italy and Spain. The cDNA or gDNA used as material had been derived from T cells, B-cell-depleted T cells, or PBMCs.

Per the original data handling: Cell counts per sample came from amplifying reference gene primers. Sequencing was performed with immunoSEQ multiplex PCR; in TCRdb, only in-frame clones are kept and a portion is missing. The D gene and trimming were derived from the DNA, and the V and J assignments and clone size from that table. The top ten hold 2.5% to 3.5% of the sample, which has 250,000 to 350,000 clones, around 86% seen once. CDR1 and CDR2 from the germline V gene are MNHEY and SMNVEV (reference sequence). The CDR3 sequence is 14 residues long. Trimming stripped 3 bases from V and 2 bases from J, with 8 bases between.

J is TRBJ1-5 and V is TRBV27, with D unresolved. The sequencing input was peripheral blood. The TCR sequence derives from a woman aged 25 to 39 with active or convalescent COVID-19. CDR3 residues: CASSLGDGNQPQHF. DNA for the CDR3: TGTGCCAGCAGTTTGGGAGATGGCAATCAGCCCCAGCATTTT.